The subject of this entry is one TCR beta chain. Its antigen is currently not known. This sample was taken from a study of monozygotic twins with inflammatory bowel disease (dated by TCRdb to the late 2010s). In terms of the full investigation: In total, some 30 monozygotic twin pairs made up the full study: 19 Danish pairs, all IBD-discordant, plus nine German pairs, of which four were IBD-concordant and five were IBD-discordant. The search for disease-associated traits relied mainly on comparing IBD patients with their genetically identical healthy co-twins within discordant pairs. Each individual had, on average, about 151 000 unique TCRalpha sequences and 181 000 unique TCRbeta sequences available for analysis.

Overall results and qualifications from the work: A decrease in TCRbeta repertoire diversity, as measured by inverse Simpson index, was observed in IBD patients compared with their healthy co-twins. Differing immunosuppressive treatments among patients may have added background noise and inter-individual variability to the repertoires. The results gave no support for a single strong signal or clonotype linked to IBD. Different T cell subtypes could not be distinguished in the analysis. Compared with healthy twins, IBD patients had fewer clonotypes in common with other individuals, a difference most pronounced in patients showing signs of disease activity. No difference in repertoire similarity was observed between concordant and discordant twins, possibly owing to limited statistical power.

The CDR3 measures 15 amino acids from cysteine to phenylalanine. No DNA has been recorded. In the germline V gene (reference sequence), CDR1 corresponds to LGHDT and CDR2 to YNNKEL. From each donor, a 2.5 ml peripheral blood sample was drawn into PAXgene tubes and stored at -80 degrees C. Without T cell sorting, total RNA was isolated from whole blood using the PAXgene blood miRNA kit on an automated QIAcube. Deep TCRalpha and TCRbeta repertoire profiling with unique molecular barcoding was performed on peripheral blood of monozygotic twin pairs concordant or discordant for inflammatory bowel disease. For every twin pair, smoking habits were documented, and each individual was categorised as a current, former or never smoker. Library generation was performed with 5' RACE. Preparation of each TCR library used roughly 3.5 ug of total RNA. For each sample, cDNA was synthesized in eight separate reactions using SMARTScribe reverse transcriptase. During cDNA synthesis, template switching was used to introduce unique molecular identifiers that contained a 6-nucleotide sample barcode. TCRalpha and TCRbeta cDNA was amplified in two nested PCRs of around 15 and 9 cycles, and bead purification was carried out after each PCR. Before amplification, cDNA was treated with uracil DNA-glycosylase and purified using the QIAquick PCR purification kit. In the second PCR, Illumina TruSeq-compatible adapters and sample-specific barcodes were added. TapeStation and Qubit were used to check library quality and concentration, and approximately 5 ng of each library went into the pool. The pooled libraries were sequenced with 2 x 100 bp reads and custom sequencing primers on an Illumina HiSeq2500 single-index Rapid Run. The published analysis was carried out like this. UMI-based consensus assembly with MiGEC version 1.2.6 was used to correct PCR and sequencing errors. MiXCR version 2.1.1 handled V(D)J alignment, clonotype assembly and CDR3 extraction. To normalise gene usage, clonotype sharing and MAIT/NKT TCR abundance, the top 1000, 10 000 and 20 000 clonotypes in each sample were analysed. Diversity was computed as the inverse Simpson index with the vegan R package after downsampling to 27 000 UMIs. Paired Mann-Whitney U tests were applied to discordant twin pairs, and Benjamini-Hochberg correction was used for multiple testing. TCRdb reprocessed the reads into one record per CDR3 protein sequence, lacking DNA. TCRdb, rather than the study authors, made the V and J calls. This sample's listing comprises approximately 340,000 distinct CDR3 sequences. Around 2% of the sample goes to the ten largest clones.

The chain employs TRBV3-1 and TRBJ2-1; TCRdb reports TRBD2, a call that lacks DNA to check it against. Sequencing used blood. The receptor was derived from a human donor with ulcerative colitis or Crohn's disease, or a healthy co-twin of an affected twin (not recorded which). This receptor has the CDR3 CASSSTGRARKDYFF.